This TCR beta chain was captured in a study of T cells after yellow fever vaccination (dated by TCRdb to between 2017 and 2020). Concerning the study at large: The SMART-Seq v4 Ultra Low Input RNA kit was used to prepare libraries from fractions with low cell numbers. Blood was drawn at multiple timepoints before and after primary and secondary immunization, with bulk PBMC replicates and cell subsets isolated. The cohort comprised two healthy male donors, one aged 18 to 30 and one aged 30 to 40 years. Bulk TCR alpha and beta repertoires were sequenced longitudinally to track T-cell clones before and after primary and booster YFV17D yellow fever vaccination. Results the study describes overall, beyond this receptor: Computational filtering was required because FACS-sorted repertoires could contain abundant contaminating clonotypes from the bulk population. A small fraction of clonotypes showed up in both the CD4 and CD8 compartments, probably as a result of convergent recombination. Compared with the primary T-cell response, the secondary T-cell response was weaker but faster, peaking on day 5 rather than day 15. Because only a couple of donors were included in the study, the extent to which the findings can be generalized is limited. Most clones expanded after primary vaccination were re-detected after the booster (almost 97% of CD4 and roughly 87% of CD8), suggesting broad memory maintenance.

The sample's treatment or condition label, decoded: live attenuated yellow fever vaccine strain. At each blood-draw timepoint, two biological replicates of bulk PBMCs were obtained. PBMCs were isolated from peripheral blood using a standard Ficoll-Paque protocol. TriZol was used to extract RNA from bulk PBMCs, CD4 and CD8 fractions, and dextramer-positive and dextramer-negative fractions. Here V drops 2 bases and J drops 6 bases, and the junction holds 4 bases not matched to any gene. Per the germline V gene, SGHVS is the CDR1 and FQNEAQ is the CDR2. From the cysteine up to the phenylalanine, the CDR3 has a length of 15 residues. This entry keeps only the CDR3 DNA: 45 bases, framed from base 1. This clonotype was detected ten times or more. No cognate antigen has been identified for it. No base qualities exist here, and no much larger clone lies one base off it. The listed sequencing device is Illumina NovaSeq 6000. TCR cDNA was synthesized by 5'RACE template switching, which introduced a universal primer site and unique molecular identifiers. Priming for cDNA synthesis came from both the TCR alpha and TCR beta constant segments. Library amplification used two PCR steps, and the second PCR step added sample barcodes and sequencing adapters. Sequencing of libraries was done on Illumina HiSeq 2500 (2x100 bp) or NovaSeq (2x150 bp). As for the original processing: MIGEC was used to demultiplex reads and collapse the reads into UMI consensus sequences, and MiXCR was used for V(D)J alignment. Clonotypes responding to the vaccine were identified with edgeR on replicate PBMC samples, with the criteria of FDR below 0.01 and a log2 fold change above 5 up to day 15. Each bulk clonotype was labeled CD4 or CD8 based on which sequenced repertoire, CD4 or CD8, contained the clonotype at higher abundance. TCRdb applied fastp at Q25 and MiXCR to the public reads, then kept only in-frame beta chains. CDR3 protein duplicates are merged, each entry listing the most common genes and DNA. The V and J calls, along with clone size, are taken from TCRdb and not from the paper's own processing. This sample is represented by roughly 350,000 distinct CDR3 sequences; approximately 4% of them were singletons. The ten largest make up roughly 25% of the sample.

The source of this sequence is a man aged 18 to 30 who received the YFV17D yellow fever vaccine. The material was PBMCs, obtained 5 days after the yellow fever booster vaccination. The chain joins TRBV7-8 to TRBJ2-7; TRBD2 fits 13 bases in the junction. The DNA is as follows: TGTGCCAGCAGCTTAACCGGGACTAGCGGGGTCGAGCAGTACTTC. Its translation reads: CASSLTGTSGVEQYF.